The clone carrying this T cell receptor (beta chain) was counted at least ten times. Its target is not known. This CDR3 has 14 amino acids. V was shortened by 2 bases and J by 5 bases, with 14 bases between the two germline ends. Germline loops: CDR1 SQVTM, CDR2 ANQGSEA. Primed by a sample-barcoded 5' primer and a J-beta primer mix, a second PCR proceeded for roughly 7 to 12 cycles. TCRdb recomputed calls from the 5' RACE reads with MiXCR, one row per CDR3 protein. The table lists roughly 1.5 million distinct CDR3 sequences, approximately 43% of them singletons. The sample comes from a study of blood T cells in healthy people across ages. Findings and limits, study-wide: Long-lived and aged donors differed, with more naive CD4+ cells and higher diversity in the long-lived. Strong correlation was found linking TCR beta diversity to naive T cell percentage.

J is TRBJ2-3 and V is TRBV29-1; D not resolved. Source material: blood. This receptor was identified in a woman aged 18-35 years in good health. CDR3 amino acids: CSVEKRAQKDTQYF. The CDR3 region has the DNA TGCAGCGTTGAAAAAAGGGCCCAAAAAGATACGCAGTATTTT.